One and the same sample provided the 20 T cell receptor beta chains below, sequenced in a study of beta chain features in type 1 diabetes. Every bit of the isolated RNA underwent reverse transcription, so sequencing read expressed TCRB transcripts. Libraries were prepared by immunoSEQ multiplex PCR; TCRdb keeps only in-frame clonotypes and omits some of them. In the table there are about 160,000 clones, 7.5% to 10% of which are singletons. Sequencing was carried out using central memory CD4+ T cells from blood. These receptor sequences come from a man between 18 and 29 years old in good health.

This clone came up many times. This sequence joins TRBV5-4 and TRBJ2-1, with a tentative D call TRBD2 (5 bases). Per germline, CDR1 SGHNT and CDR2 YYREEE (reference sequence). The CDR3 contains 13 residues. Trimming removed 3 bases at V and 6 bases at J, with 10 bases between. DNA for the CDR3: TGTGCCAGCAGCTCTATTCGGGGCAATGAGCAGTTCTTC. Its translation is CASSSIRGNEQFF.

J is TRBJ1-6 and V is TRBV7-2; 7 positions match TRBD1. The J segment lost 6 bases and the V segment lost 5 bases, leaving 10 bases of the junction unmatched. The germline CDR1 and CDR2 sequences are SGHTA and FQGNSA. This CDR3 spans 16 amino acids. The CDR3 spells CASSHLTWDSNSPLHF. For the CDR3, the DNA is TGTGCCAGCAGCCATCTAACCTGGGACAGTAATTCACCCCTCCACTTT.

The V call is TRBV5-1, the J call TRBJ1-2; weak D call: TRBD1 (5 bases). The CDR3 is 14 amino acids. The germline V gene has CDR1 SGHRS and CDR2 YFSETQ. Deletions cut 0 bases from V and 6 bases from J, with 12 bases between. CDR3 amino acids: CASSLAVREDGYTF. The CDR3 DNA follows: TGCGCCAGCAGCTTGGCTGTCAGGGAGGATGGCTACACCTTC.

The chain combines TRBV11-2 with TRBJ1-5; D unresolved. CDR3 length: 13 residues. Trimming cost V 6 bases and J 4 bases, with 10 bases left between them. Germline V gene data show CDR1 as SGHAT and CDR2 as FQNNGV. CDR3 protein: CASSPTGNQPQHF. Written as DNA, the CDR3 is TGTGCCAGCAGTCCTACGGGGAATCAGCCCCAGCATTTT.

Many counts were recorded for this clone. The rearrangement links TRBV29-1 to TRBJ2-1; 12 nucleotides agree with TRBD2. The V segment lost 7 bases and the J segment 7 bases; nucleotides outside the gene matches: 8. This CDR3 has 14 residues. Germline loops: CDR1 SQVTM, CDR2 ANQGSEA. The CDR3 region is CSAGLAGLRNEQFF. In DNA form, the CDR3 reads TGCAGCGCTGGACTAGCGGGGCTGCGGAATGAGCAGTTCTTC.

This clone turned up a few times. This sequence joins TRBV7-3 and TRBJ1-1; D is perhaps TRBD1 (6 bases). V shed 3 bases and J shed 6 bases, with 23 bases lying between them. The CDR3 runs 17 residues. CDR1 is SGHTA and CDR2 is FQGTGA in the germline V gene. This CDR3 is CASSFPSQVPGEAEAFF. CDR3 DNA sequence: TGTGCCAGCAGCTTTCCCTCCCAAGTCCCAGGGGAAGCTGAAGCTTTCTTT.

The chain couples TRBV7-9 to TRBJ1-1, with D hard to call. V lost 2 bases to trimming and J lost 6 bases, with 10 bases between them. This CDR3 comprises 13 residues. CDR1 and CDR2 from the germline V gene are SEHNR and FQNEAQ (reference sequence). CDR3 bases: TGTGCCAGCAGCTTATCGGGTTGGGCTGAAGCTTTCTTT. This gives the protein CASSLSGWAEAFF.

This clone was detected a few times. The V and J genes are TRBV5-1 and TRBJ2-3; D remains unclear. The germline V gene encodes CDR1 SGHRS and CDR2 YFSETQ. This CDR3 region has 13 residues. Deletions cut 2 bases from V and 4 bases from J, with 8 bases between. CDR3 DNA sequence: TGCGCCAGCAGCTTTTCCCCTTCAGATACGCAGTATTTT. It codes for CASSFSPSDTQYF.

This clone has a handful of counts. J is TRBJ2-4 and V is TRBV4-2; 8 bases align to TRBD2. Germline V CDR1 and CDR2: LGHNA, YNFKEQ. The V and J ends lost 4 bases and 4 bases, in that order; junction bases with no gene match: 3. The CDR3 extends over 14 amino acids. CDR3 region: CASSLTGGKNIQYF. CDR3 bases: TGTGCCAGCAGCCTGACGGGAGGGAAAAACATTCAGTACTTC.

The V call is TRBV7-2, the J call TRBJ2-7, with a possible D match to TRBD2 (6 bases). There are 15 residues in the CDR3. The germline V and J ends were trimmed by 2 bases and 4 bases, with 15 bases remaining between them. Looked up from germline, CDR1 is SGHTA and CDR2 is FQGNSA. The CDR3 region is CASSLNGGAGYEQYF. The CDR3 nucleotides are TGTGCCAGCAGCTTAAACGGGGGTGCTGGGTACGAGCAGTACTTC. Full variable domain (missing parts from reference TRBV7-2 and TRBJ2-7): GAGVSQSPSNKVTEKGKDVELRCDPISGHTALYWYRQSLGQGLEFLIYFQGNSAPDKSGLPSDRFSAERTGGSVSTLTIQRTQQEDSAVYLCASSLNGGAGYEQYFGPGTRLTVT.

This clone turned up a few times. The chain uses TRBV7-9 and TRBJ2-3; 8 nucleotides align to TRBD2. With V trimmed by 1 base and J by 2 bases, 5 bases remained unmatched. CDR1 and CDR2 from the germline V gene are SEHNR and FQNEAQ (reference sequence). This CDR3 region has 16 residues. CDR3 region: CASSLVASGPTDTQYF. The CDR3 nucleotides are TGTGCCAGCAGCTTAGTGGCTAGCGGGCCCACAGATACGCAGTATTTT. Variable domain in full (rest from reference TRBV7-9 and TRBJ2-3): DTGVSQNPRHKITKRGQNVTFRCDPISEHNRLYWYRQTLGQGPEFLTYFQNEAQLEKSRLLSDRFSAERPKGSFSTLEIQRTEQGDSAMYLCASSLVASGPTDTQYFGPGTRLTVL.

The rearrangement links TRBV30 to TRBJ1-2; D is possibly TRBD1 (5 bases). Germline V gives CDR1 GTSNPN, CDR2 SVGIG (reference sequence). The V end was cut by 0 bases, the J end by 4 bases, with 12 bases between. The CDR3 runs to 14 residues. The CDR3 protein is CAWSVRGASYGYTF. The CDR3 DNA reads TGTGCCTGGAGTGTTCGCGGGGCTAGCTATGGCTACACCTTC.

The CDR3 loop is CASSQGTTNTGELFF. CDR3 nucleotide sequence: TGTGCCAGCAGCCAAGGGACAACGAACACCGGGGAGCTGTTTTTT. The chain links TRBV28 to TRBJ2-2, with D possibly matching TRBD1 (6 bases). There are 15 residues in the CDR3. CDR1 and CDR2 (germline): MDHEN, SYDVKM. Between the trimmed V and J ends, which lost 6 bases and 0 bases, there was a span of 11 bases. Together with reference TRBV28 and TRBJ2-2, the CDR3 gives the full variable domain: DVKVTQSSRYLVKRTGEKVFLECVQDMDHENMFWYRQDPGLGLRLIYFSYDVKMKEKGDIPEGYSVSREKKERFSLILESASTNQTSMYLCASSQGTTNTGELFFGEGSRLTVL.

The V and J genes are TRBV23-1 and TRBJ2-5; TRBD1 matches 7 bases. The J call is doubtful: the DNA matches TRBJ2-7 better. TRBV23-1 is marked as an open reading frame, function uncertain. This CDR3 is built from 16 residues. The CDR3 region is CASSQLTGAPLYEQYF. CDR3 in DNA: TGCGCCAGCAGTCAACTAACAGGGGCACCACTCTACGAGCAGTACTTC.

The CDR3 loop reads CSVTNRQGVRNTEAFF. The CDR3 bases are TGCAGCGTGACGAACAGACAGGGGGTGAGGAACACTGAAGCTTTCTTT. The chain has TRBV29-1 and TRBJ1-1, with 9 nucleotides matching TRBD1. V lost 6 bases to trimming and J lost 1 base; unmatched junction nucleotides: 12. The CDR3 has 16 residues. Germline V gives CDR1 SQVTM, CDR2 ANQGSEA.

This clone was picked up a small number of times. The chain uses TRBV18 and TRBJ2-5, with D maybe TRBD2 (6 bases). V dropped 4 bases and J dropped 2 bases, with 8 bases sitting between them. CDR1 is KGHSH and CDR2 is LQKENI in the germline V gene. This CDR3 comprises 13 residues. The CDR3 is CASSRDLQETQYF. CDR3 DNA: TGTGCCAGCTCACGGGACTTACAAGAGACCCAGTACTTC.

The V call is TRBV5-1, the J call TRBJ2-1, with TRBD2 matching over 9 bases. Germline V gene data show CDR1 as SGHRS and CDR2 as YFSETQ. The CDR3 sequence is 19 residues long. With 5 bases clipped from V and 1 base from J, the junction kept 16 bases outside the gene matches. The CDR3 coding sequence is TGCGCCAGCAGGCCCTCCGGGACTAGCAGGCTATATTCCTACAATGAGCAGTTCTTC. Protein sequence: CASRPSGTSRLYSYNEQFF.

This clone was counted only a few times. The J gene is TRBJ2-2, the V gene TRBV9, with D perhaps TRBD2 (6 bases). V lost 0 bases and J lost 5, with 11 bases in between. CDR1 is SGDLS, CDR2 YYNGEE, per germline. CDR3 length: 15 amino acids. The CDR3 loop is CASSVGTGETGELFF. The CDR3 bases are TGTGCCAGCAGCGTAGGGACGGGGGAAACCGGGGAGCTGTTTTTT.

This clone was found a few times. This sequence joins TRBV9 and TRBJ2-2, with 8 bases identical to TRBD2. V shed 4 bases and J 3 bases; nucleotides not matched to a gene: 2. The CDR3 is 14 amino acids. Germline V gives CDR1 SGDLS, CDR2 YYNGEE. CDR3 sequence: CASSRAGDTGELFF. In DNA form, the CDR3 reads TGTGCCAGCAGCCGAGCGGGAGACACCGGGGAGCTGTTTTTT. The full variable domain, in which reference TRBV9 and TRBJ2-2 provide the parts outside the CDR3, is DSGVTQTPKHLITATGQRVTLRCSPRSGDLSVYWYQQSLDQGLQFLIQYYNGEERAKGNILERFSAQQFPDLHSELNLSSLELGDSALYFCASSRAGDTGELFFGEGSRLTVL.

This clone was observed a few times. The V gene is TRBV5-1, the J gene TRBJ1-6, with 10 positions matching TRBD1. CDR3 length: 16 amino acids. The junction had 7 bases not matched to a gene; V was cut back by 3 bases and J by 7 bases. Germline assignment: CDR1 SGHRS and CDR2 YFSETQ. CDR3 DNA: TGCGCCAGCAGCTCAGAATTGACAGGGGGCAATTCACCCCTCCACTTT. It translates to CASSSELTGGNSPLHF.